This record covers a single T cell receptor (beta chain). No antigen is known for it. This specimen comes from a study of vaccination effects on CD4 cells after COVID-19. About the research overall: Every well housed more than 1.5 million PBMC, which grew in culture alongside around 10 IU/ml IL-2 and around 9.4 ug/ml peptides.

Libraries were prepared by immunoSEQ multiplex PCR; TCRdb keeps only in-frame clonotypes and omits some of them. The data contain some 60,000 clones, about four fifths of them singletons. Germline CDR1 SGHTA, CDR2 FQGNSA. This CDR3 region has 15 residues. The J segment lost 1 base and the V segment lost 1 base, leaving 4 bases of the junction unmatched. Researchers isolated CD4+ T cells once less than 13 days of culture had elapsed. The participants, recipients of two vaccine doses, got either BNT162b2 or mRNA-1273. Both day 3 and day 7 saw half the medium replaced with IL-2 medium. Sequenced here: CD4+ T cells from PBMCs cultured without peptide, sampled after COVID-19 vaccination. This receptor was taken from a human donor who received a COVID-19 vaccine. The V call is TRBV7-2, the J call TRBJ2-7, with TRBD1 matching over 7 bases. The CDR3 DNA reads TGTGCCAGCAGCTTAGAGGGGGCGGTATCCTACGAGCAGTACTTC. Amino acids: CASSLEGAVSYEQYF.